The 25 T cell receptor beta chains below were found in one sample sequenced in a study of Tregs in tolerant kidney transplant recipients. Here immunoSEQ multiplex PCR was the method, and the copy in TCRdb shows in-frame clones only, minus some. The sample carries 85,000 to 100,000 clones, approximately 94% recorded once. Sequenced here: CD4+ T cells from blood, sampled before the transplant. The receptors here all came from a human donor who received a combined kidney and bone marrow transplant.

This rearrangement joins TRBV9 to TRBJ1-2; TRBD1 is a possible D gene (5 bases). The CDR3 sequence is 16 residues long. Looked up from germline, CDR1 is SGDLS and CDR2 is YYNGEE. V lost 2 bases, J lost 3 bases, and 17 bases lay in between. As DNA, the CDR3 is TGTGCCAGCAGCGTTTCCCGGGACTGGGGGGACTATGGCTACACCTTC. It translates to CASSVSRDWGDYGYTF. Full variable domain (remainder filled in from reference TRBV9 and TRBJ1-2): DSGVTQTPKHLITATGQRVTLRCSPRSGDLSVYWYQQSLDQGLQFLIQYYNGEERAKGNILERFSAQQFPDLHSELNLSSLELGDSALYFCASSVSRDWGDYGYTFGSGTRLTVV.

The gene calls are TRBV2 and TRBJ2-1, with 13 bases lining up with TRBD2. The CDR3 loop spans 14 amino acids. V lost 10 bases, J lost 8 bases, and 8 bases stayed unmatched. Germline V gene sequence: CDR1 SNHLY, CDR2 FYNNEI. In nucleotides, the CDR3 is TGTGCCACAAGGACTAGCGGGAGATTTGATGAGCAGTTCTTC. Its translation is CATRTSGRFDEQFF. Together with reference TRBV2 and TRBJ2-1, the CDR3 gives the full variable domain: EPEVTQTPSHQVTQMGQEVILRCVPISNHLYFYWYRQILGQKVEFLVSFYNNEISEKSEIFDDQFSVERPDGSNFTLKIRSTKLEDSAMYFCATRTSGRFDEQFFGPGTRLTVL.

This clone showed up just a few times. The genes are TRBV10-3 and TRBJ1-1; 7 nucleotides match TRBD1. This CDR3 has 13 residues. The junction had 5 bases not matched to a gene; V was cut back by 6 bases and J by 4 bases. Germline CDR1 ENHRY, CDR2 SYGVKD. The CDR3, as DNA: TGTGCCATCAGGACTCAGGGGGGCACTGAAGCTTTCTTT. This codes for CAIRTQGGTEAFF.

This clone showed up just a few times. J is TRBJ2-7 and V is TRBV7-2; TRBD2 aligns across 7 bases. The germline CDR1 and CDR2 sequences are SGHTA and FQGNSA. The CDR3 contains 12 residues. The trim removed 5 bases at V and 12 bases at J, leaving 10 bases unmatched. Written as DNA, the CDR3 is TGTGCCAGCAGCCCGTCGGGGGGAGTGACGTACTTC. It yields the protein CASSPSGGVTYF.

This clone was seen once. The chain recombines TRBV6-6 with TRBJ2-7, with 8 bases fitting TRBD2. There are 14 residues in the CDR3. Germline V CDR1 and CDR2: MNHNY, SVGAGI (reference sequence). J gave up 3 bases and V 6 bases, and 7 bases lay outside the gene matches. The CDR3 sequence is CASSPGTSLYEQYF. The DNA of the CDR3 is TGTGCCAGCAGCCCCGGGACTAGTCTCTACGAGCAGTACTTC.

CDR3 residues: CASSSRDRGPYEQYF. The CDR3 region has the DNA TGTGCCAGCAGTTCCCGGGACAGGGGGCCCTACGAGCAGTACTTC. The V gene is TRBV28, the J gene TRBJ2-7; 12 nucleotides match TRBD1. The CDR3 consists of 15 residues. Unmatched junction bases numbered 3, after V lost 4 bases and J lost 2 bases. Germline V gives CDR1 MDHEN, CDR2 SYDVKM.

The V gene is TRBV18, the J gene TRBJ2-7; TRBD2 agrees at 8 bases. This CDR3 contains 15 residues. The V and J ends lost 2 bases and 7 bases, in that order; junction bases with no gene match: 10. The germline V gene has CDR1 KGHSH and CDR2 LQKENI. In nucleotides, the CDR3 is TGTGCCAGCTCACCAGAGACAGCGGGAGTGGGGGAGCAGTACTTC. It is translated as CASSPETAGVGEQYF.

Points on this clone: One end of the junction varies from germline; a read error may be responsible. Other DNA sequences in this sample translate to the same CDR3. V is TRBV7-2 and J is TRBJ1-6; perhaps TRBD1 as D (5 bases). Germline CDR1 is SGHTA and CDR2 is FQGNSA. This CDR3 contains 15 residues. DNA for the CDR3: TGTGCCAGCAGCAGTCGGGGGGTCTATAATTCCCCCCTCCACTTT. This gives the protein CASSSRGVYNSPLHF.

The rearrangement joins TRBV28 to TRBJ2-1; TRBD2 agrees at 7 bases. The CDR3 is 15 residues long. CDR1 and CDR2 (germline): MDHEN, SYDVKM. Trimming cost V 5 bases and J 3 bases; bases outside gene matches: 7. The DNA for the CDR3 is TGTGCCAGCAGTCCGTTGCGGGGGTACTACAATGAGCAGTTCTTC. Translated: CASSPLRGYYNEQFF.

This chain connects TRBV5-1 to TRBJ2-6; TRBD1 matches at 11 bases. The germline gives CDR1 SGHRS, CDR2 YFSETQ. After removal of 3 bases from V and 0 bases from J, the junction contained 5 bases not matched to a gene. There are 18 residues in the CDR3. The CDR3 region is CASSWTGGGLSGANVLTF. The CDR3 bases are TGCGCCAGCAGCTGGACAGGGGGCGGACTCTCTGGGGCCAACGTCCTGACTTTC.

The chain uses TRBV5-6 and TRBJ1-4; 7 bases are shared with TRBD1. The J segment lost 4 bases and the V segment lost 1 base, leaving 7 bases of the junction unmatched. Looked up from germline, CDR1 is SGHDT and CDR2 is YYEEEE. The CDR3 sequence is 16 residues long. In DNA, the CDR3 is TGTGCCAGCAGCTTGTACTCCGGGACAGTTAATGAAAAACTGTTTTTT. Translating gives CASSLYSGTVNEKLFF.

This chain joins TRBV28 and TRBJ2-5; D is unclear. Germline values: CDR1 MDHEN, CDR2 SYDVKM. Trimming left V 5 bases short and J 5 bases short, with 15 bases between. The CDR3 runs 14 residues. The CDR3 is CASSTPPLEETQYF. The CDR3 region has the DNA TGTGCCAGCAGTACACCCCCCTTGGAGGAGACCCAGTACTTC. Full variable domain (rest looked up from reference TRBV28 and TRBJ2-5): DVKVTQSSRYLVKRTGEKVFLECVQDMDHENMFWYRQDPGLGLRLIYFSYDVKMKEKGDIPEGYSVSREKKERFSLILESASTNQTSMYLCASSTPPLEETQYFGPGTRLLVL.

The chain links TRBV27 to TRBJ1-2; a weak D match, TRBD1 (6 bases). This CDR3 region has 16 residues. The V and J ends lost 8 bases and 3 bases respectively, with 22 bases between them. Germline assignment: CDR1 MNHEY and CDR2 SMNVEV (reference sequence). In DNA form, the CDR3 reads TGTGCCAGCTCATTAGGGGGGGCAGAATTCTACTATGGCTACACCTTC. Encoded protein: CASSLGGAEFYYGYTF.

The V gene is TRBV5-1, the J gene TRBJ1-6; D may be TRBD1 (5 bases). This CDR3 comprises 15 residues. From germline, CDR1 is SGHRS and CDR2 YFSETQ. The V gene lost 0 bases and the J gene lost 4 bases, with 8 bases spanning the gap. The CDR3 DNA reads TGCGCCAGCAGCTTGGAGACAGCTTATAATTCACCCCTCCACTTT. Amino acid sequence: CASSLETAYNSPLHF. Full variable domain (outside the CDR3, taken from reference TRBV5-1 and TRBJ1-6): KAGVTQTPRYLIKTRGQQVTLSCSPISGHRSVSWYQQTPGQGLQFLFEYFSETQRNKGNFPGRFSGRQFSNSRSEMNVSTLELGDSALYLCASSLETAYNSPLHFGNGTRLTVT.

V gene TRBV6-5 combines with J gene TRBJ2-7, with TRBD1 matching over 8 bases. J was trimmed by 5 bases and V by 2 bases; bases with no gene match: 5. This CDR3 is 14 amino acids long. The germline V gene has CDR1 MNHEY and CDR2 SVGAGI. CDR3 DNA sequence: TGTGCCAGCAGTTACGTCAGGGGGCCCAACGAGCAGTACTTC. Protein: CASSYVRGPNEQYF.

The gene calls are TRBV7-2 and TRBJ2-7, with TRBD2 as a possible D gene (6 bases). Germline CDR1 reads SGHTA; CDR2 reads FQGNSA. Trimming removed 3 bases from V and 4 bases from J, with 10 bases in between. The CDR3 spans 13 residues. CDR3 in DNA: TGTGCCAGCAGCTTGACTAGAGGGTACGAGCAGTACTTC. It specifies CASSLTRGYEQYF.

The chain recombines TRBV12-5 with TRBJ2-3; no definite D call. The CDR3 covers 14 residues. V lost 5 bases to trimming and J lost 3 bases, with 12 bases between them. The germline V gene encodes CDR1 LGHNT and CDR2 FRNRAP. The CDR3 DNA is TGTGCTAGTGGTCCCCCGAGGATGACAGATACGCAGTATTTT. Translated, it gives CASGPPRMTDTQYF.

This sequence joins TRBV28 and TRBJ2-5, with D maybe TRBD1 (7 bases). The DNA matches TRBJ2-7 better at its end, which makes the J call doubtful. The CDR3 totals 14 residues. Per germline, CDR1 MDHEN and CDR2 SYDVKM. DNA for the CDR3: TGTGCCAGCAGTGCAGGGGGGCCCTCCTACGAGCAGTACTTC. It codes for CASSAGGPSYEQYF.

The chain employs TRBV27 and TRBJ1-3, with 8 bases fitting TRBD1. The CDR3 has 16 amino acids. With 3 bases clipped from V and 5 bases from J, the junction kept 9 bases outside the gene matches. Germline V lookup: CDR1 MNHEY, CDR2 SMNVEV (reference sequence). CDR3 region: CASSLRFGQGRNTIYF. The CDR3 coding sequence is TGTGCCAGCAGTTTGAGGTTCGGACAGGGTCGAAACACCATATATTTT.

In its sample, this clone was seen once. The V call is TRBV7-8, the J call TRBJ1-6, with unresolved D. This CDR3 spans 12 amino acids. The germline V gene encodes CDR1 SGHVS and CDR2 FQNEAQ. With 0 bases removed from V and 12 bases from J, the gap between germline ends came to 6 bases. CDR3 protein: CASSLAQLPLHF. In nucleotides, the CDR3 is TGTGCCAGCAGCTTAGCACAGTTACCCCTCCACTTT.

The chain carries TRBV27 and TRBJ2-7, with D unresolved. Trimming shortened V by 5 bases and J by 4 bases, and 12 bases separated the two germline ends. Germline CDR1 is MNHEY and CDR2 is SMNVEV (reference sequence). The CDR3 length is 13 residues. The CDR3 region is CASSLEARYEQYF. CDR3 sequence (DNA): TGTGCCAGCAGTCTCGAAGCGAGGTACGAGCAGTACTTC.

This sequence joins TRBV27 and TRBJ2-1; tentative D call: TRBD1 (5 bases). V shed 5 bases and J shed 6 bases, with 23 bases lying between them. Germline assignment: CDR1 MNHEY and CDR2 SMNVEV (reference sequence). The CDR3 has 17 residues. CDR3 amino acids: CASSKGTGRQFTNEQFF. The CDR3 bases are TGTGCCAGCAGTAAGGGCACAGGACGACAATTTACCAATGAGCAGTTCTTC.

V gene TRBV29-1 combines with J gene TRBJ1-2, with TRBD1 as a possible D gene (6 bases). Germline CDR1 and CDR2: SQVTM and ANQGSEA. CDR3 length equals 15 residues. Trimming removed 1 base from V and 4 bases from J, with 16 bases in between. CDR3 DNA sequence: TGCAGCGTTGAAGGAGGGACACCACAAGCCTATGGCTACACCTTC. Its translation is CSVEGGTPQAYGYTF.

This sequence joins TRBV11-2 and TRBJ2-7; 9 bases are shared with TRBD1. The germline CDR1 and CDR2 sequences are SGHAT and FQNNGV. V was clipped by 2 bases and J by 3 bases; unmatched bases: 14. The CDR3 spans 18 residues. This chain's CDR3 is CASSLRWGDRVSVYEQYF. The CDR3 DNA follows: TGTGCCAGCAGCTTAAGGTGGGGGGACAGGGTAAGCGTCTACGAGCAGTACTTC.

This clone was detected a few times. Written as DNA, the CDR3 is TGTGCCAGCAGTGTAACGGGTAGCTACACCTTC. Translating gives CASSVTGSYTF. The chain has TRBV2 and TRBJ1-2; D gene ambiguous. The CDR3 spans 11 residues. V was trimmed by 4 bases and J by 9 bases, leaving 9 bases between them. Germline V gene data show CDR1 as SNHLY and CDR2 as FYNNEI.